Below are 18 T cell receptor beta chains sequenced from a single sample in a study of OX40 agonist ivuxolimab in advanced cancers. This table comes from immunoSEQ multiplex PCR, and its TCRdb copy is limited to in-frame clones, with some not included. The sample has approximately 79,000 clones, roughly 85% seen once. This specimen was CD4+ or CD8+ T cells sorted from blood, taken in a trial of the OX40 agonist ivuxolimab. Receptors were obtained from an adult with an advanced solid tumor such as melanoma, head and neck, liver or kidney cancer.

V usage is TRBV27 and J usage is TRBJ1-2; D may be TRBD1 (5 bases). CDR3 length: 14 amino acids. Germline assignment: CDR1 MNHEY and CDR2 SMNVEV (reference sequence). V lost 5 bases and J 6 bases, leaving 16 bases between the germline ends. CDR3 region: CASSERQGRDGYTF. The DNA for the CDR3 is TGTGCCAGCAGTGAGAGGCAGGGTAGGGATGGCTACACCTTC.

The gene calls are TRBV18 and TRBJ2-1; D perhaps matches TRBD1 (6 bases). CDR1 KGHSH and CDR2 LQKENI come from the germline V gene. The germline V and J ends were trimmed by 6 bases and 7 bases, with 19 bases remaining between them. The CDR3 consists of 15 residues. CDR3 in amino acids: CASSPEWARGNEQFF. DNA of the CDR3: TGTGCCAGCTCTCCGGAGTGGGCCAGGGGTAATGAGCAGTTCTTC.

This rearrangement joins TRBV19 to TRBJ2-4, with 7 bases lining up with TRBD1. V shed 2 bases and J 10 bases; nucleotides not matched to a gene: 23. CDR1 is LNHDA and CDR2 is SQIVND in the germline V gene (reference sequence). The CDR3 contains 19 residues. CDR3 nucleotide sequence: TGTGCCAGTAGTATAACCCGGGGACAGACCAGCCCTCACAGCCCTATTCAGTACTTC. The encoded protein is CASSITRGQTSPHSPIQYF.

CDR3 sequence: CASSLVGAKNTEAFF. The DNA of the CDR3 is TGTGCCAGCAGCTTAGTGGGGGCGAAAAACACTGAAGCTTTCTTT. The chain recombines TRBV11-2 with TRBJ1-1; weak D call: TRBD1 (6 bases). Germline CDR1 reads SGHAT; CDR2 reads FQNNGV. The CDR3 contains 15 residues. V lost 1 base and J lost 2, with 11 bases in between. Based on the CDR3 plus reference TRBV11-2 and TRBJ1-1, the full variable domain is EAGVAQSPRYKIIEKRQSVAFWCNPISGHATLYWYQQILGQGPKLLIQFQNNGVVDDSQLPKDRFSAERLKGVDSTLKIQPAKLEDSAVYLCASSLVGAKNTEAFFGQGTRLTVV.

The chain recombines TRBV19 with TRBJ1-3; D not resolved. Germline assignment: CDR1 LNHDA and CDR2 SQIVND (reference sequence). The CDR3 loop spans 16 amino acids. V shed 6 bases and J shed 0 bases, with 15 bases lying between them. For the CDR3, the DNA is TGTGCCAGTAGGGAGGACCGCCTACTCTCTGGAAACACCATATATTTT. The encoded protein is CASREDRLLSGNTIYF.

The rearrangement joins TRBV28 to TRBJ1-5; 8 bases are a match to TRBD1. In germline, CDR1 is MDHEN, CDR2 SYDVKM. The CDR3 runs 15 residues. V lost 5 bases to trimming and J lost 0 bases; unmatched junction nucleotides: 3. This chain's CDR3 is CASSRTGSSNQPQHF. The CDR3, as DNA: TGTGCCAGCAGTCGGACAGGGAGTAGCAATCAGCCCCAGCATTTT.

The chain carries TRBV4-3 and TRBJ2-3, with a possible D match to TRBD2 (6 bases). The CDR3 is made up of 18 amino acids. Looked up from germline, CDR1 is LGHNA and CDR2 is YSLEER. Trimming left V 0 bases short and J 4 bases short, with 20 bases between. CDR3 sequence (DNA): TGCGCCAGCAGCCAAGAAGCCCCCGGGACTTCTAAGGCAGATACGCAGTATTTT. Amino acid sequence: CASSQEAPGTSKADTQYF.

This clone was seen once. The chain joins TRBV11-2 to TRBJ1-2, with a possible D match to TRBD1 (6 bases). The CDR3 consists of 13 residues. Germline V gene lookup returns CDR1 SGHAT and CDR2 FQNNGV. The ends were cut back, 5 bases at V and 3 bases at J, with 10 bases in the middle. The CDR3 sequence: CASSVRGDYGYTF. The CDR3 region has the DNA TGTGCCAGCAGCGTCAGGGGTGACTATGGCTACACCTTC.

This clone appeared once. V and J are TRBV2 and TRBJ2-2; D is ambiguous. V gave up 4 bases and J gave up 0 bases, with 3 bases separating them. Germline CDR1 is SNHLY and CDR2 is FYNNEI. This CDR3 comprises 13 residues. The CDR3 protein is CASSVSNTGELFF. The CDR3 DNA reads as TGTGCCAGCAGTGTATCGAACACCGGGGAGCTGTTTTTT.

About this clone: This specimen includes other DNA sequences encoding the same CDR3. The chain carries TRBV6-5 and TRBJ1-2; 8 bases match TRBD1. CDR3 length: 14 residues. CDR1 is MNHEY, CDR2 SVGAGI, per germline. V shed 6 bases, J shed 4 bases, and the junction held 7 bases outside the gene matches. The DNA of the CDR3 is TGTGCCAGCAGCCTACAAGACAGGGGCTATGGCTACACCTTC. Translating gives CASSLQDRGYGYTF.

V gene TRBV7-7 combines with J gene TRBJ1-4; TRBD1 agrees at 7 bases. The germline gives CDR1 SSHAT, CDR2 FNYEAQ (reference sequence). The CDR3 sequence is 16 residues long. J gave up 7 bases and V 1 base, and 9 bases lay outside the gene matches. CDR3 sequence (DNA): TGTGCCAGCAGCTTAGAATTGGAGGGGGCGAGTGAAAAACTGTTTTTT. This codes for CASSLELEGASEKLFF.

J is TRBJ1-2 and V is TRBV19; tentative D call: TRBD1 (6 bases). The CDR3 has 14 amino acids. The V end lost 5 bases, the J end lost 4 bases, and 14 bases lay between the germline ends. Germline loops: CDR1 LNHDA, CDR2 SQIVND (reference sequence). This CDR3 is CASSGGREVYGYTF. Here the CDR3 DNA reads TGTGCCAGTAGTGGGGGCCGGGAAGTCTATGGCTACACCTTC.

The J gene is TRBJ2-3, the V gene TRBV5-1; D not resolved. The CDR3 extends over 15 amino acids. The V gene lost 0 bases and the J gene lost 1 base, with 9 bases spanning the gap. Germline V CDR1 and CDR2: SGHRS, YFSETQ. The CDR3 loop reads CASSLVAERTDTQYF. The CDR3 DNA reads as TGCGCCAGCAGCTTGGTAGCCGAGCGCACAGATACGCAGTATTTT.

The V gene is TRBV29-1, the J gene TRBJ2-3, with 12 bases aligning to TRBD2. Germline V CDR1 and CDR2: SQVTM, ANQGSEA. The trim removed 7 bases at V and 5 bases at J, leaving 7 bases unmatched. The CDR3 is 14 residues long. CDR3 residues: CSAETSGSVDTQYF. Here the CDR3 DNA reads TGCAGCGCTGAGACTAGCGGGAGTGTAGATACGCAGTATTTT.

This chain links TRBV19 with TRBJ1-4; D possibly corresponds to TRBD1 (5 bases). This CDR3 has 13 amino acids. Germline CDR1 reads LNHDA; CDR2 reads SQIVND (reference sequence). V was pared by 3 bases and J by 13 bases, with 15 bases between. As DNA, the CDR3 is TGTGCCAGTAGTATGGACCGCGCGGGGGGACTGTTTTTT. As protein: CASSMDRAGGLFF.

This clone has only one observation. This chain joins TRBV4-2 and TRBJ2-7; maybe TRBD2 (5 bases). The CDR3 totals 13 residues. V gave up 1 base and J gave up 4 bases, with 8 bases separating them. The germline V gene has CDR1 LGHNA and CDR2 YNFKEQ. CDR3 nucleotide sequence: TGTGCCAGCAGCCAAGTACTAGGGTACGAGCAGTACTTC. Amino acids: CASSQVLGYEQYF.

In its sample, this clone was seen once. The rearrangement joins TRBV18 to TRBJ1-5; D is possibly TRBD1 (6 bases). CDR1 and CDR2 from the germline V gene are KGHSH and LQKENI. CDR3 length equals 15 residues. With 6 bases removed from V and 5 bases from J, the gap between germline ends came to 17 bases. CDR3: CASSQTGRSDQPQHF. CDR3 DNA: TGTGCCAGCTCGCAAACAGGGAGGTCGGATCAGCCCCAGCATTTT.

CDR3 residues: CASSQRQGQSNQPQHF. In DNA form, the CDR3 reads TGTGCCAGCTCACAGAGGCAGGGCCAGAGCAATCAGCCCCAGCATTTT. J is TRBJ1-5 and V is TRBV18, with a tentative D call TRBD1 (5 bases). The CDR3 loop spans 16 amino acids. The V and J ends lost 4 bases and 1 base respectively, with 14 bases between them. CDR1 and CDR2 from the germline V gene are KGHSH and LQKENI.